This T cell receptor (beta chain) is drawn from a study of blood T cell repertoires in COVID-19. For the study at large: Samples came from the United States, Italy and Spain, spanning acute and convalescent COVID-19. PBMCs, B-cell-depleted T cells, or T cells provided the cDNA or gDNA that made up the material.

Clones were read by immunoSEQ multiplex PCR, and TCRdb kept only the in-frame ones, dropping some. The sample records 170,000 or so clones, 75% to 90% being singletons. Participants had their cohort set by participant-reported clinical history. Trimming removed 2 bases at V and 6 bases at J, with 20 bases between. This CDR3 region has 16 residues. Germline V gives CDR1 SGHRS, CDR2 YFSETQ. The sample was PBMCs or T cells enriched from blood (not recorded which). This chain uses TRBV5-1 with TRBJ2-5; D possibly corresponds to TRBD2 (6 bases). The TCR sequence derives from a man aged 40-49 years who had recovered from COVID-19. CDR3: CASSLEAAGMGQTQYF. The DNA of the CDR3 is TGCGCCAGCAGCTTAGAAGCGGCGGGGATGGGACAGACCCAGTACTTC.